Listed here are 26 T cell receptor beta chains from one sample, sequenced in a study of high-grade serous ovarian cancer treatment subgroups. Tumor samples were taken before definitive surgery or chemotherapy. Some clones are missing from TCRdb's copy, which holds only in-frame ones; the method was immunoSEQ multiplex PCR. This table has about 4,900 clones, approximately 70% appearing once. Sequencing was carried out using tumor tissue. These receptors came from a human donor with high-grade serous ovarian cancer.

The rearrangement links TRBV11-2 to TRBJ1-3; D uncertain. Trimming took 6 bases from V and 4 from J, leaving 7 bases between them. The CDR3 extends over 12 amino acids. Germline V gene sequence: CDR1 SGHAT, CDR2 FQNNGV. DNA for the CDR3: TGTGCCAGCAGTTCCTTAGGAAACACCATATATTTT. Translation gives CASSSLGNTIYF.

This chain links TRBV6-1 with TRBJ2-2; D gene ambiguous. CDR1 is MNHNS and CDR2 is SASEGT in the germline V gene. This CDR3 region has 16 residues. Trimming removed 1 base from V and 3 bases from J, with 12 bases in between. The CDR3 loop reads CASSEGLQGYTGELFF. CDR3 nucleotide sequence: TGTGCCAGCAGTGAAGGTCTACAAGGATACACCGGGGAGCTGTTTTTT.

The chain joins TRBV21-1 to TRBJ2-7; the D call of TRBD2 is as the table states it, not checked on the DNA. TRBV21-1 is listed as a pseudogene. CDR3 size: 17 residues. DNA of the CDR3: TGTGCCAGCAGCACCCTTAGGGGGCGGGAGGGCCCACGCGAGCAGTACTTC. It specifies CASSTLRGREGPREQYF.

The V gene is TRBV27, the J gene TRBJ1-1, with a possible D match to TRBD1 (6 bases). The CDR3 is 15 residues long. V was clipped by 6 bases and J by 1 base, with 15 bases between them. Germline loops: CDR1 MNHEY, CDR2 SMNVEV (reference sequence). The CDR3 loop is CASRKLGGENTEAFF. Here the CDR3 DNA reads TGTGCCAGCAGGAAGCTAGGGGGAGAGAACACTGAAGCTTTCTTT.

The chain couples TRBV9 to TRBJ2-1, with 12 bases that match TRBD2. The CDR3 has 14 residues. V lost 4 bases and J lost 13; bases outside the gene matches: 9. Germline V gives CDR1 SGDLS, CDR2 YYNGEE. The CDR3 DNA reads TGTGCCAGCAGCCCCTTACTAGCGGGAGGTATACAGTTCTTC. Encoded protein: CASSPLLAGGIQFF.

The chain combines TRBV5-1 with TRBJ2-3; 7 bases fit TRBD1. The CDR3 runs 14 residues. The J segment lost 5 bases and the V segment lost 1 base, leaving 4 bases of the junction unmatched. Germline V gene lookup returns CDR1 SGHRS and CDR2 YFSETQ. This CDR3 reads CASSLTGVVDTQYF. The CDR3 DNA reads TGCGCCAGCAGCTTGACAGGGGTTGTAGATACGCAGTATTTT.

The chain uses TRBV19 and TRBJ1-3, with D uncertain. Trimming removed 5 bases at V and 1 base at J, with 6 bases between. There are 13 residues in the CDR3. CDR1 is LNHDA and CDR2 is SQIVND in the germline V gene (reference sequence). CDR3 protein: CASSRDSGNTIYF. CDR3 DNA: TGTGCCAGTAGTCGGGATTCTGGAAACACCATATATTTT. Looking up the rest from reference TRBV19 and TRBJ1-3 gives the full variable domain: DGGITQSPKYLFRKEGQNVTLSCEQNLNHDAMYWYRQDPGQGLRLIYYSQIVNDFQKGDIAEGYSVSREKKESFPLTVTSAQKNPTAFYLCASSRDSGNTIYFGEGSWLTVV.

This rearrangement joins TRBV6-6 to TRBJ2-2; no clear D. Deletions cut 0 bases from V and 5 bases from J, with 13 bases between. Germline V gene lookup returns CDR1 MNHNY and CDR2 SVGAGI (reference sequence). The CDR3 has 16 amino acids. CDR3 in DNA: TGTGCCAGCAGTTACTCGAGCCTCGTGTTAACCGGGGAGCTGTTTTTT. Its translation: CASSYSSLVLTGELFF.

The gene calls are TRBV2 and TRBJ2-2, with D unresolved. Germline-derived CDR1 and CDR2 are SNHLY and FYNNEI. The length of the CDR3 is 14 residues. V was clipped by 6 bases and J by 1 base, with 9 bases between them. CDR3 sequence (DNA): TGTGCCAGCAGGGCCATTCTGAACACCGGGGAGCTGTTTTTT. Translating gives CASRAILNTGELFF. The variable domain in full, with the rest retrieved from reference TRBV2 and TRBJ2-2, is EPEVTQTPSHQVTQMGQEVILRCVPISNHLYFYWYRQILGQKVEFLVSFYNNEISEKSEIFDDQFSVERPDGSNFTLKIRSTKLEDSAMYFCASRAILNTGELFFGEGSRLTVL.

This clone has only a few counts. The chain carries TRBV19 and TRBJ1-5; D uncertain. The germline V gene has CDR1 LNHDA and CDR2 SQIVND (reference sequence). This CDR3 spans 14 amino acids. V lost 1 base, J lost 5 bases, and 9 bases lay in between. In DNA, the CDR3 is TGTGCCAGTAGTATAGTAACCGGTTATCAGCCCCAGCATTTT. Translating gives CASSIVTGYQPQHF. The entire variable domain, with the rest obtained from reference TRBV19 and TRBJ1-5, is as follows: DGGITQSPKYLFRKEGQNVTLSCEQNLNHDAMYWYRQDPGQGLRLIYYSQIVNDFQKGDIAEGYSVSREKKESFPLTVTSAQKNPTAFYLCASSIVTGYQPQHFGDGTRLSIL.

V usage is TRBV12-5 and J usage is TRBJ1-1, with 7 bases fitting TRBD1. The length of the CDR3 is 17 residues. Looked up from germline, CDR1 is LGHNT and CDR2 is FRNRAP. The J segment lost 0 bases and the V segment lost 1 base, leaving 8 bases of the junction unmatched. This chain's CDR3 is CASGLAGTALMNTEAFF. The CDR3 DNA sequence: TGTGCTAGTGGTTTGGCCGGGACAGCTCTCATGAACACTGAAGCTTTCTTT.

The chain couples TRBV30 to TRBJ2-3, with TRBD1 matching 8 bases. This CDR3 has 12 residues. The J segment lost 10 bases and the V segment lost 3 bases, leaving 6 bases of the junction unmatched. Germline CDR1 reads GTSNPN; CDR2 reads SVGIG (reference sequence). This CDR3 reads CAWSETGGSQYF. The DNA for the CDR3 is TGTGCCTGGAGCGAAACAGGGGGATCGCAGTATTTT.

This clone was found a few times. The V and J genes are TRBV10-3 and TRBJ2-2; D is perhaps TRBD2 (6 bases). The CDR3 consists of 13 residues. Trimming took off 9 bases at V and 4 bases at J, with 12 bases between the two ends. Germline lookup yields CDR1 ENHRY and CDR2 SYGVKD. CDR3 sequence (DNA): TGTGCCATGCGGCGGGACGGCACCGGGGAGCTGTTTTTT. It is translated as CAMRRDGTGELFF.

The table lists this clone with a few counts. The chain employs TRBV6-5 and TRBJ1-1, with 11 nucleotides matching TRBD1. J gave up 3 bases and V 0 bases, and 0 bases lay outside the gene matches. The CDR3 runs to 15 residues. Germline CDR1 is MNHEY and CDR2 is SVGAGI. The CDR3 coding sequence is TGTGCCAGCAGTTACTCGGACAGGGGGCACACTGAAGCTTTCTTT. Translating gives CASSYSDRGHTEAFF.

A single count supports this clone. V usage is TRBV5-4 and J usage is TRBJ1-5, with no clear D. The CDR3 loop spans 15 amino acids. Trimming took 4 bases from V and 0 from J, leaving 11 bases between them. Germline V gene lookup returns CDR1 SGHNT and CDR2 YYREEE (reference sequence). The CDR3 nucleotides read TGTGCCAGCAGCCAACATCACACTAGCAATCAGCCCCAGCATTTT. This translates into CASSQHHTSNQPQHF.

The rearrangement links TRBV5-4 to TRBJ2-1, with 11 bases that match TRBD2. The junction had 7 bases not matched to a gene; V was cut back by 5 bases and J by 0 bases. CDR3 size: 17 residues. CDR1 and CDR2 (germline): SGHNT, YYREEE (reference sequence). CDR3 in DNA: TGTGCCAGCAGACCTACTAGCGGGAGATACTCCTACAATGAGCAGTTCTTC. Translated, it gives CASRPTSGRYSYNEQFF.

This clone came up a few times. The V call is TRBV6-5, the J call TRBJ2-2, with a weak D call TRBD1 (7 bases). CDR1 and CDR2 (germline): MNHEY, SVGAGI. This CDR3 has 14 amino acids. Trimming removed 6 bases from V and 6 bases from J, with 14 bases in between. The CDR3 DNA reads TGTGCCAGCAGAGCCAGGGGGGCGGCCGGGGAGCTGTTTTTT. It specifies CASRARGAAGELFF.

This clone occurred once. V usage is TRBV7-2 and J usage is TRBJ2-7; no reliable D call. Per the germline V gene, CDR1 is SGHTA and CDR2 is FQGNSA. The CDR3 loop spans 15 amino acids. Trimming pared 2 bases from V and 2 bases from J, leaving 13 bases between. CDR3 residues: CASSLTARPTYEQYV. The CDR3 bases are TGTGCCAGCAGCTTAACCGCCAGGCCGACCTACGAGCAGTACGTC.

The V call is TRBV5-4, the J call TRBJ1-2, with unresolved D. CDR3 size: 13 residues. Germline V gene lookup returns CDR1 SGHNT and CDR2 YYREEE (reference sequence). With 4 bases removed from V and 2 bases from J, the gap between germline ends came to 9 bases. CDR3 DNA sequence: TGTGCCAGCAGCGGATCCCGGAACTATGGCTACACCTTC. Translation gives CASSGSRNYGYTF.

The chain links TRBV7-2 to TRBJ1-3; 12 nucleotides align to TRBD1. Trimming removed 5 bases from V and 7 bases from J; junction bases left unmatched: 6. Germline V gene lookup returns CDR1 SGHTA and CDR2 FQGNSA. The CDR3 sequence is 15 residues long. In nucleotides, the CDR3 is TGTGCCAGCAGCCGGCCGGGACAGGGGGCTAACACCATATATTTT. Protein sequence: CASSRPGQGANTIYF.

The genes are TRBV7-8 and TRBJ1-5; D possibly corresponds to TRBD1 (6 bases). Per germline, CDR1 SGHVS and CDR2 FQNEAQ. The CDR3 contains 17 residues. The germline V and J ends were trimmed by 3 bases and 1 base, with 16 bases remaining between them. The CDR3 loop reads CASSFAGTTISNQPQHF. CDR3 nucleotide sequence: TGTGCCAGCAGCTTTGCCGGGACAACCATAAGCAATCAGCCCCAGCATTTT.

V is TRBV10-3 and J is TRBJ2-5, with TRBD1 matching over 8 bases. Germline V gene sequence: CDR1 ENHRY, CDR2 SYGVKD. J was trimmed by 2 bases and V by 5 bases; bases with no gene match: 7. This CDR3 is built from 15 residues. The CDR3 spells CAISQDRDRQETQYF. CDR3 DNA sequence: TGTGCCATCAGTCAAGACCGGGACAGGCAAGAGACCCAGTACTTC.

The J gene is TRBJ2-1, the V gene TRBV2, with TRBD2 matching over 13 bases. The CDR3 runs 16 residues. In germline, CDR1 is SNHLY, CDR2 FYNNEI. J was trimmed by 8 bases and V by 7 bases; bases with no gene match: 11. CDR3 sequence (DNA): TGTGCCAGCACTACCTGGACTAGCGGGAGTATAGATGAGCAGTTCTTC. Translation: CASTTWTSGSIDEQFF.

The chain employs TRBV29-1 and TRBJ2-1; 14 nucleotides match TRBD2. The CDR3 is 16 amino acids. Losses at the gene ends were 1 base for V and 9 bases for J; bases not matched to a gene: 8. Looked up from germline, CDR1 is SQVTM and CDR2 is ANQGSEA. CDR3 DNA sequence: TGCAGCGTTGAAGCCAGACTAGCGGGAGGGCCAAGTGAGCAGTTCTTC. It codes for CSVEARLAGGPSEQFF.

This clone was picked up a small number of times. V is TRBV7-2 and J is TRBJ2-5; D gene unclear. Germline CDR1 SGHTA, CDR2 FQGNSA. The CDR3 is 14 residues long. V was shortened by 3 bases and J by 1 base, with 9 bases between the two germline ends. Written as DNA, the CDR3 is TGTGCCAGCAGCTTGCGCGGAATCCAAGAGACCCAGTACTTC. Translated, it gives CASSLRGIQETQYF.

The chain couples TRBV29-1 to TRBJ1-1; the D is unclear. CDR1 is SQVTM and CDR2 is ANQGSEA in the germline V gene. The CDR3 spans 14 residues. With 0 bases removed from V and 6 bases from J, the gap between germline ends came to 14 bases. Here the CDR3 DNA reads TGCAGCGTTGAAGATCGGCAGGTTAGGCCTGAAGCTTTCTTT. This codes for CSVEDRQVRPEAFF. Using reference TRBV29-1 and TRBJ1-1 for the parts outside the CDR3, the full variable domain is SAVISQKPSRDICQRGTSLTIQCQVDSQVTMMFWYRQQPGQSLTLIATANQGSEATYESGFVIDKFPISRPNLTFSTLTVSNMSPEDSSIYLCSVEDRQVRPEAFFGQGTRLTVV.